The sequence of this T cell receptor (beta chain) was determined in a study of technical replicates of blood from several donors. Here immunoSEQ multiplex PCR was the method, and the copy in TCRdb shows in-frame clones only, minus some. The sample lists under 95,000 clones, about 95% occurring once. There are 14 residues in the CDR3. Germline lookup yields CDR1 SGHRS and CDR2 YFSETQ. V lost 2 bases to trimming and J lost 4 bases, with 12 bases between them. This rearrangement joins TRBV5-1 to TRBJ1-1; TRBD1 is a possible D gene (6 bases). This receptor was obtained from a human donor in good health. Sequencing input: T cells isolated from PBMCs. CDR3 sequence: CASSFEQGTTEAFF. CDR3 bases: TGCGCCAGCAGCTTCGAGCAGGGGACCACTGAAGCTTTCTTT.